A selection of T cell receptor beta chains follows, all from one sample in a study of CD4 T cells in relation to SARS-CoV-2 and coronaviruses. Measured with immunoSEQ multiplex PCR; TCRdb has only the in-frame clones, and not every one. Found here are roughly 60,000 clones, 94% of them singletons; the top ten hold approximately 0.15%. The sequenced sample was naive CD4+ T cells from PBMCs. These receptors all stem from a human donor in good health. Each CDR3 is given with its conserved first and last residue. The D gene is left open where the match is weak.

CASSRGFGNEKLFF | TGTGCCAGCTCACGAGGATTCGGTAATGAAAAACTGTTTTTT | TRBJ1-4 | TRBV18 | NA
CASSQAYYEQYF | TGTGCCAGCAGCCAAGCTTATTACGAGCAGTACTTC | TRBJ2-7 | TRBV3-1/TRBV3-2 | NA
CASANSGSETQYF | TGTGCTAGTGCTAATAGCGGGAGTGAGACCCAGTACTTC | TRBJ2-5 | TRBV12-5 | TRBD2
CASSLLLGADGYTF | TGTGCCAGCTCCCTGCTTCTGGGGGCGGATGGCTACACCTTC | TRBJ1-2 | TRBV18 | NA
CASSQGWAGPYGYTF | TGTGCCAGCAGCCAGGGGTGGGCAGGGCCCTATGGCTACACCTTC | TRBJ1-2 | TRBV3-1/TRBV3-2 | NA
CASSAKTRGVTEAFF | TGTGCCAGCAGTGCGAAGACTCGGGGGGTAACTGAAGCTTTCTTT | TRBJ1-1 | TRBV27 | NA
CASSDPIQGRNGYTF | TGTGCCAGCAGCGATCCGATACAGGGAAGGAACGGCTACACCTTC | TRBJ1-2 | TRBV2 | NA
CASSREIDSPLHF | TGTGCCAGCAGTAGGGAAATTGATTCACCCCTCCACTTT | TRBJ1-6 | TRBV28 | NA
CASSSDKNRGRLAKETQYF | TGTGCCAGCAGCTCGGACAAAAACAGGGGGCGTCTCGCCAAAGAGACCCAGTACTTC | TRBJ2-5 | TRBV13 | TRBD1
CASSSGIAGEKLFF | TGTGCCAGCAGCTCCGGGATCGCGGGGGAAAAACTGTTTTTT | TRBJ1-4 | TRBV3-1/TRBV3-2 | NA
CASSSQETQYF | TGTGCCAGCAGTTCTCAAGAGACCCAGTACTTC | TRBJ2-5 | TRBV27 | NA
CASSDTGLAGRGQYF | TGTGCCAGCAGTGACACAGGACTAGCGGGAAGAGGGCAGTACTTC | TRBJ2-7 | TRBV6-4 | TRBD2